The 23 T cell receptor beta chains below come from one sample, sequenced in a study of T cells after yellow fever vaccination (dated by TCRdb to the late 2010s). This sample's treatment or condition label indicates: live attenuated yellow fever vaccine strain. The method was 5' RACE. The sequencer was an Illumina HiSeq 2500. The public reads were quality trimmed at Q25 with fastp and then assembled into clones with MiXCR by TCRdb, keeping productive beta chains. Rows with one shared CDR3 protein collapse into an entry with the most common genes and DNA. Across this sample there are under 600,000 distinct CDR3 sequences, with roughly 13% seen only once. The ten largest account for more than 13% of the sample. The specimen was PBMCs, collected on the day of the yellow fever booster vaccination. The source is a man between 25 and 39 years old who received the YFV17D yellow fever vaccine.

This CDR3 reads CASSPPKGSRTDTQYF. The CDR3 coding sequence is TGTGCCAGCAGCCCCCCGAAGGGCTCCCGCACAGATACGCAGTATTTT. V gene TRBV7-2 combines with J gene TRBJ2-3; D call uncertain. Trimming took 5 bases from V and 1 from J, leaving 16 bases between them. Germline lookup yields CDR1 SGHTA and CDR2 FQGNSA. This CDR3 has 16 residues.

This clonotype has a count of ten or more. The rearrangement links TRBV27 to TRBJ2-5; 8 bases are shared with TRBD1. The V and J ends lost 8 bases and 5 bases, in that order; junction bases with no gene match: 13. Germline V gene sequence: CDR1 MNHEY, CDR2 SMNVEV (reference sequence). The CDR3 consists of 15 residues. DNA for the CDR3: TGTGCCAGCTCAACGGGGGCAGGGGGCGTTGAGACCCAGTACTTC. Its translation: CASSTGAGGVETQYF.

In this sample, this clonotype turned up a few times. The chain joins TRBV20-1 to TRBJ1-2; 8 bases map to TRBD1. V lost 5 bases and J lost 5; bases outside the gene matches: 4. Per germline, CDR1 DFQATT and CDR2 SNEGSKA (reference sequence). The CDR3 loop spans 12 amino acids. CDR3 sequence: CSALDRGYGYTF. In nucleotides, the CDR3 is TGCAGTGCTCTCGACAGGGGATATGGCTACACCTTC.

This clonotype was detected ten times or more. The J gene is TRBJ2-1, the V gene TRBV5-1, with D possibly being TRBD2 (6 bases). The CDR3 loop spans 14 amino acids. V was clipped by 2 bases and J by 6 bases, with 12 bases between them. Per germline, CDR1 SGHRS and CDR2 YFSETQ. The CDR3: CASSFGQGGNEQFF. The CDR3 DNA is TGCGCCAGCAGCTTTGGGCAGGGAGGCAATGAGCAGTTCTTC.

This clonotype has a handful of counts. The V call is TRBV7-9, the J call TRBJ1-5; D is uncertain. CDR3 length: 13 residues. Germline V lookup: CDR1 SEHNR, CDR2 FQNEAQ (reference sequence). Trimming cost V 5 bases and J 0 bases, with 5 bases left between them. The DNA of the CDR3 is TGTGCCAGCAGCCACAGTAGCAATCAGCCCCAGCATTTT. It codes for CASSHSSNQPQHF.

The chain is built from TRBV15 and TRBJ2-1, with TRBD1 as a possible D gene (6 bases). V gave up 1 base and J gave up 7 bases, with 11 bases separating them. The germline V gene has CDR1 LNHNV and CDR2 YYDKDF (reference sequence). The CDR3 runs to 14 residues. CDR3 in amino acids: CATSRADRRNEQFF. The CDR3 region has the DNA TGTGCCACCAGCAGAGCAGACAGGAGGAATGAGCAGTTCTTC.

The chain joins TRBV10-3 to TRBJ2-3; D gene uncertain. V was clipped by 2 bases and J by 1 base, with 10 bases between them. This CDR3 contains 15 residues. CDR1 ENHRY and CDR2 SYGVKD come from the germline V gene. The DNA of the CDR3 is TGTGCCATCAGTGAGCTGTTGCAGGGCACAGATACGCAGTATTTT. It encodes CAISELLQGTDTQYF.

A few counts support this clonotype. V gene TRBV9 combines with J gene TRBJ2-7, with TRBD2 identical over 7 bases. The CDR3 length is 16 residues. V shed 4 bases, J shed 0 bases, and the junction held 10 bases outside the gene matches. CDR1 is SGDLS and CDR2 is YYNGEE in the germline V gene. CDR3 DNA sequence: TGTGCCAGCAGCCCCACCCGTGGCGGGAGCTCCTACGAGCAGTACTTC. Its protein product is CASSPTRGGSSYEQYF.

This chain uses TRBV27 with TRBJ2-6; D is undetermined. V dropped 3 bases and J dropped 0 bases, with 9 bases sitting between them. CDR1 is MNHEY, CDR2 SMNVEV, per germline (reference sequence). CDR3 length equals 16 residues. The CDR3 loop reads CASSFNRPSGANVLTF. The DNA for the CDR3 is TGTGCCAGCAGTTTCAACAGACCCTCTGGGGCCAACGTCCTGACTTTC.

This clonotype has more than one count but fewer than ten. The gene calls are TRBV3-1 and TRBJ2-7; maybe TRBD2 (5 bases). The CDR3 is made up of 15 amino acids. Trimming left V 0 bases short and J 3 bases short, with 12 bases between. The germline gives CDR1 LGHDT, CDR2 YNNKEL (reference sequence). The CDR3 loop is CASSQDWVGGYEQYF. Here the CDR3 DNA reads TGTGCCAGCAGCCAAGATTGGGTCGGAGGCTACGAGCAGTACTTC.

The CDR3 DNA reads as TGTGCCAGCAGCTTAGAGCTAGCATTAGATACGCAGTATTTT. Its translation: CASSLELALDTQYF. The chain combines TRBV11-2 with TRBJ2-3; possibly TRBD2 for D (5 bases). CDR1 and CDR2 from the germline V gene are SGHAT and FQNNGV. The CDR3 loop spans 14 amino acids. Trimming took off 0 bases at V and 5 bases at J, with 9 bases between the two ends. Supplemented by reference TRBV11-2 and TRBJ2-3, the full variable domain reads EAGVAQSPRYKIIEKRQSVAFWCNPISGHATLYWYQQILGQGPKLLIQFQNNGVVDDSQLPKDRFSAERLKGVDSTLKIQPAKLEDSAVYLCASSLELALDTQYFGPGTRLTVL.

This CDR3 reads CATRLDRGSYEQYF. The CDR3 DNA follows: TGTGCCACCCGCCTGGACAGGGGGTCCTACGAGCAGTACTTC. The gene calls are TRBV6-1 and TRBJ2-7; 10 bases are shared with TRBD1. The V and J ends lost 10 bases and 1 base, in that order; junction bases with no gene match: 7. The CDR3 is made up of 14 amino acids. CDR1 and CDR2 from the germline V gene are MNHNS and SASEGT.

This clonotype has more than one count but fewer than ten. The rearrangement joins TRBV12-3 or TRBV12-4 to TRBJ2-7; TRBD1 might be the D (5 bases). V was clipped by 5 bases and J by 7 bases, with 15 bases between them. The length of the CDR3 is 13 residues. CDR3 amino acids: CASSLGRLWEQYF. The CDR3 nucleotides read TGTGCCAGCAGTCTGGGGCGGCTCTGGGAGCAGTACTTC.

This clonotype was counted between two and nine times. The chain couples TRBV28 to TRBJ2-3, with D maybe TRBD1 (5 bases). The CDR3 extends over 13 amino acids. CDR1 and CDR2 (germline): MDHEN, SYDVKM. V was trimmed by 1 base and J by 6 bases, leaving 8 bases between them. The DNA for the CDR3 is TGTGCCAGCAGTTTATTGGGGCGGGATACGCAGTATTTT. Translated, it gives CASSLLGRDTQYF.

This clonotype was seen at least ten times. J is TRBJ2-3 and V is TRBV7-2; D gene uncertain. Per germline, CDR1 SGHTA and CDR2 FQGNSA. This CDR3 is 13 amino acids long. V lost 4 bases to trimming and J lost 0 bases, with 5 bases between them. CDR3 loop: CASSYGSTDTQYF. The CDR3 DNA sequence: TGTGCCAGCAGCTACGGGAGCACAGATACGCAGTATTTT.

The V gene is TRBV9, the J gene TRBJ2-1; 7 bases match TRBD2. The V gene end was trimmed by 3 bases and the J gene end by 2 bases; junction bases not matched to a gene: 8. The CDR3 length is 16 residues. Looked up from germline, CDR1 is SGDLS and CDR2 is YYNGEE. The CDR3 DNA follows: TGTGCCAGCAGCGCGGAGGGGAGCGGGACCTACAATGAGCAGTTCTTC. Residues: CASSAEGSGTYNEQFF.

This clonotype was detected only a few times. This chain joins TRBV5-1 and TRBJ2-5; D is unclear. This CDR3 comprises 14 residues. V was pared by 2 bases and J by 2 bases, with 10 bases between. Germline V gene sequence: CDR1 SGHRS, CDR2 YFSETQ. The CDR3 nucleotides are TGCGCCAGCAGCTTAGAAACAGCTCAAGAGACCCAGTACTTC. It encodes CASSLETAQETQYF.

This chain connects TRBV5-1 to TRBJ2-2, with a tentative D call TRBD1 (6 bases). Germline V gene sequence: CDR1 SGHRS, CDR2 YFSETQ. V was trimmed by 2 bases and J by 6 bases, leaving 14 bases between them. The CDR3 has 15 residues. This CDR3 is CASSLRIQGSGELFF. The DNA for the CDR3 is TGCGCCAGCAGCTTAAGAATACAGGGATCCGGGGAGCTGTTTTTT. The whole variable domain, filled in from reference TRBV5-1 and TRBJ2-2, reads KAGVTQTPRYLIKTRGQQVTLSCSPISGHRSVSWYQQTPGQGLQFLFEYFSETQRNKGNFPGRFSGRQFSNSRSEMNVSTLELGDSALYLCASSLRIQGSGELFFGEGSRLTVL.

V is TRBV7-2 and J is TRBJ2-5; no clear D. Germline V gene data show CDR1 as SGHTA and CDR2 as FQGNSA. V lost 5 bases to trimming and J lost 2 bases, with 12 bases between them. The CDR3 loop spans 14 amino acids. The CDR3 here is CASSRVGMQETQYF. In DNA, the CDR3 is TGTGCCAGCAGCCGAGTAGGTATGCAAGAGACCCAGTACTTC. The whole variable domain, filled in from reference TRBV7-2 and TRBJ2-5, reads GAGVSQSPSNKVTEKGKDVELRCDPISGHTALYWYRQSLGQGLEFLIYFQGNSAPDKSGLPSDRFSAERTGGSVSTLTIQRTQQEDSAVYLCASSRVGMQETQYFGPGTRLLVL.

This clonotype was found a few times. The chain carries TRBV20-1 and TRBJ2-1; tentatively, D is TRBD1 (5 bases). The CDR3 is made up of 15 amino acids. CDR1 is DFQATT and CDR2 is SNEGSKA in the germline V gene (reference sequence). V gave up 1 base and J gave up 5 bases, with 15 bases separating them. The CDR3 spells CSARGSARGNNEQFF. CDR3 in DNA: TGCAGTGCTAGAGGCTCGGCTAGGGGTAACAATGAGCAGTTCTTC.

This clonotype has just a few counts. CDR3 DNA: TGTGCCAGCTATGCATCCCACGCTACCGGGGAGCTGTTTTTT. Its protein product is CASYASHATGELFF. V usage is TRBV28 and J usage is TRBJ2-2; unclear D gene. V was trimmed by 8 bases and J by 5 bases, leaving 15 bases between them. The CDR3 extends over 14 amino acids. From germline, CDR1 is MDHEN and CDR2 SYDVKM. Variable domain in full (rest from reference TRBV28 and TRBJ2-2): DVKVTQSSRYLVKRTGEKVFLECVQDMDHENMFWYRQDPGLGLRLIYFSYDVKMKEKGDIPEGYSVSREKKERFSLILESASTNQTSMYLCASYASHATGELFFGEGSRLTVL.

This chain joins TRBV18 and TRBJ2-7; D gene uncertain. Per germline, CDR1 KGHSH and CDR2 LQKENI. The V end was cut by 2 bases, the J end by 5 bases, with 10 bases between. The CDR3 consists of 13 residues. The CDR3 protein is CASSPSRSHEQYF. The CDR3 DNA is TGTGCCAGCTCACCAAGCAGGTCTCACGAGCAGTACTTC.

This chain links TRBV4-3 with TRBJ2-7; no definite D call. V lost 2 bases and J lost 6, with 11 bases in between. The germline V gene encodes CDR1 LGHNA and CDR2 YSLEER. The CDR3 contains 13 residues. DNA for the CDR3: TGCGCCAGCAGCCAACGGACGGTTGGCGAGCAGTACTTC. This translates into CASSQRTVGEQYF.